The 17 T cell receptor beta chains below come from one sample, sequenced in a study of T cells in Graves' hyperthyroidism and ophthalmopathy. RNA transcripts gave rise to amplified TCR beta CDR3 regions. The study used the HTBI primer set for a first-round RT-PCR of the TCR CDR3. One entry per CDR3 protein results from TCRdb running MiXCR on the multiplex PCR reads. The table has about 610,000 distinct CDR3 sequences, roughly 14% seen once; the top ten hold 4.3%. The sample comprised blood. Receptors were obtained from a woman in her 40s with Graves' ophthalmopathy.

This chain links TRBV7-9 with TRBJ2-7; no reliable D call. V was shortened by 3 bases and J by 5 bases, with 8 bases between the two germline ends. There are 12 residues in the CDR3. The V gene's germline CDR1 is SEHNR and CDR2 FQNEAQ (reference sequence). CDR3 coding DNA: TGTGCCAGCAGCTTCCGCAACGACGAGCAGTACTTC. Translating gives CASSFRNDEQYF.

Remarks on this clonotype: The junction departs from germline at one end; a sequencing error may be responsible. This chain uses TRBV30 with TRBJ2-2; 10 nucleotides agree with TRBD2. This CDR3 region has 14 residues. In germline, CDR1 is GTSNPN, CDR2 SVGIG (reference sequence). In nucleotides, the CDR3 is TGTGCCTGGACTAGCGGGAGTGTGACCGGGAAGCTGTTTTTT. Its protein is CAWTSGSVTGKLFF.

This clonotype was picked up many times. The CDR3 sequence is CASSLVLDPYEQYF. Written as DNA, the CDR3 is TGCGCCAGCAGCTTGGTTCTAGATCCCTACGAGCAGTACTTC. V usage is TRBV5-1 and J usage is TRBJ2-7; no clear D gene. Germline lookup yields CDR1 SGHRS and CDR2 YFSETQ. CDR3 size: 14 residues. The germline V and J ends were trimmed by 0 bases and 2 bases, with 9 bases remaining between them.

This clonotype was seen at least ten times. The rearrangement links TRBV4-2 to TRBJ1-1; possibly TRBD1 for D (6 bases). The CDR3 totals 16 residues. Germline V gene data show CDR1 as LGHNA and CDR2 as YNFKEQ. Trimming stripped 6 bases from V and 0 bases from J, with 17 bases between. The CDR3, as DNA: TGTGCCAGCAGGGCTAGGGGGGGCGGCTTGAACACTGAAGCTTTCTTT. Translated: CASRARGGGLNTEAFF.

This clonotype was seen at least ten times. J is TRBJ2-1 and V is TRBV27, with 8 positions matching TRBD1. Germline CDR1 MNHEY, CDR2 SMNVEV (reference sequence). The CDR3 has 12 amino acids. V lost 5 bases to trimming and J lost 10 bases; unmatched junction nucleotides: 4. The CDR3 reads CASSLDRDEQFF. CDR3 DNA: TGTGCCAGCAGTCTGGACAGGGACGAGCAGTTCTTC.

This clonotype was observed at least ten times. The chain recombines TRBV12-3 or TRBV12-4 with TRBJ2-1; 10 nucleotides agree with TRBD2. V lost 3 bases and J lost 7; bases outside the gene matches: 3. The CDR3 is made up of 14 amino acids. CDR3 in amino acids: CASSLSSGSNEQFF. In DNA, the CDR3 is TGTGCCAGCAGTTTGTCTAGCGGGAGTAATGAGCAGTTCTTC.

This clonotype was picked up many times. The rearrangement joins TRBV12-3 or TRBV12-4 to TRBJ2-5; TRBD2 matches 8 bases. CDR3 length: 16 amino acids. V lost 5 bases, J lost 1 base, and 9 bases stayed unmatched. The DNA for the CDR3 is TGTGCCAGCAGTCCGGGGAGCGGGAGTTCCCAAGAGACCCAGTACTTC. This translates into CASSPGSGSSQETQYF.

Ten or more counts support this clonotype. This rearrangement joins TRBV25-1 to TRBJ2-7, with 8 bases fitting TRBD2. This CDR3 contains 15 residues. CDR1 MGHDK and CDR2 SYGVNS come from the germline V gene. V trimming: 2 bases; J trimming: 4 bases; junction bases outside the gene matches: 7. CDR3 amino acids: CASSEKAGAPYEQYF. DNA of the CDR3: TGTGCCAGCAGTGAAAAAGCGGGAGCACCTTACGAGCAGTACTTC.

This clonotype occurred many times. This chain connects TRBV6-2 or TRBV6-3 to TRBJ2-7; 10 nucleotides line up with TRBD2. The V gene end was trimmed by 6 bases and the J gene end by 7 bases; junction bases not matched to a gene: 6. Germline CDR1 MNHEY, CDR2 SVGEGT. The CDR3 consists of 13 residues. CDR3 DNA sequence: TGTGCCAGCAGGGATCTAGCGGGAGAGGAGCAGTACTTC. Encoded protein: CASRDLAGEEQYF.

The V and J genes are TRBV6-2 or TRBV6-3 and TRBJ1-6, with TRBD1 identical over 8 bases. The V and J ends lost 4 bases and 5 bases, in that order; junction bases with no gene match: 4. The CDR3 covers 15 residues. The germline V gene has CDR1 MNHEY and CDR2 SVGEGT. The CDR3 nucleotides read TGTGCCAGCAGTTCCCGGACAGGGAATAATTCACCCCTCCACTTT. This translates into CASSSRTGNNSPLHF.

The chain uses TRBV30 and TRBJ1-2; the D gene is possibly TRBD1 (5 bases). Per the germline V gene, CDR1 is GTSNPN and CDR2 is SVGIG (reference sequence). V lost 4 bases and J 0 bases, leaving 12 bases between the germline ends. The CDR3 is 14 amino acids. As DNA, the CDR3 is TGTGCCTGGACAGGGAGGGGCGCTAACTATGGCTACACCTTC. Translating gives CAWTGRGANYGYTF.

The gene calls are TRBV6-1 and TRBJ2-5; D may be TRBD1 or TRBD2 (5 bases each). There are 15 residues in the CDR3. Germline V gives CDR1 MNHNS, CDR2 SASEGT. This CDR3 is CDGRLGTRDQETQYF. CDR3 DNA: TGTGATGGTAGGCTGGGGACGCGAGACCAAGAGACCCAGTACTTC.

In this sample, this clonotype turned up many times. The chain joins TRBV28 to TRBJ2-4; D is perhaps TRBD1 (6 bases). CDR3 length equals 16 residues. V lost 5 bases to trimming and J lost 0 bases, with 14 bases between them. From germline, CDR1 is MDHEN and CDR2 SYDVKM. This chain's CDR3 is CASSKPGQLAKNIQYF. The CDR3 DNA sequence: TGTGCCAGCAGTAAACCGGGACAACTAGCCAAAAACATTCAGTACTTC.

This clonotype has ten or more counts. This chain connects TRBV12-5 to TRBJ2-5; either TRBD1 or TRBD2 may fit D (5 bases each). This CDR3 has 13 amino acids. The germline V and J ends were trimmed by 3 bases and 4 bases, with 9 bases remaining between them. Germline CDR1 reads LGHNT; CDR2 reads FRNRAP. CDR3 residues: CASGLGTIETQYF. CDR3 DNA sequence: TGTGCTAGTGGTTTAGGGACCATAGAGACCCAGTACTTC.

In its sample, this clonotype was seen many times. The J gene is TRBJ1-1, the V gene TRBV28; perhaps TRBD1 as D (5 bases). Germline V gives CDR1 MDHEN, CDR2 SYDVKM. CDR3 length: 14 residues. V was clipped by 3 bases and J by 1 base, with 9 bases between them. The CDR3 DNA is TGTGCCAGCAGTTTGGCGGGACCGAACACTGAAGCTTTCTTT. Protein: CASSLAGPNTEAFF. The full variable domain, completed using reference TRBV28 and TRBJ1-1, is DVKVTQSSRYLVKRTGEKVFLECVQDMDHENMFWYRQDPGLGLRLIYFSYDVKMKEKGDIPEGYSVSREKKERFSLILESASTNQTSMYLCASSLAGPNTEAFFGQGTRLTVV.

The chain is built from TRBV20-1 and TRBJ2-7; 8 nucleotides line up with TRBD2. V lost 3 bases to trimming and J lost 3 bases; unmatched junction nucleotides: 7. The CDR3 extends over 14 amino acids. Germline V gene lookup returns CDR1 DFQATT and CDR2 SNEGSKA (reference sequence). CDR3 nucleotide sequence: TGCAGTGCTAGTAGCGGGGTCACACACTACGAGCAGTACTTC. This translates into CSASSGVTHYEQYF.

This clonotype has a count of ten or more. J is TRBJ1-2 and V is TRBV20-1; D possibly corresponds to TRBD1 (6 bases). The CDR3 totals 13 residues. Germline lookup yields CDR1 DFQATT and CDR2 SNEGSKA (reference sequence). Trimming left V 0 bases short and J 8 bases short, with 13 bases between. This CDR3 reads CSARDLNRDGYTF. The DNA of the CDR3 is TGCAGTGCTAGAGACTTGAACAGGGACGGCTACACCTTC.